These T cell receptor beta chains were read from a single sample in a study of blood T cell repertoires in COVID-19. Using immunoSEQ multiplex PCR, the repertoire was profiled, and TCRdb retains in-frame clones only, with some absent. Among about 100,000 clones listed, just over 85% were seen once. The sequencing sample was made of PBMCs or T cells enriched from blood (not recorded which). Receptors were obtained from a woman in her fifties or sixties who had recovered from COVID-19. The CDR3 runs from the conserved cysteine through the conserved F or W. The D gene is left open where the match is weak. Not every row has a clone size; where given, it reads once, few, many or a size class.

d_gene: NA
v_gene: TRBV5-1
j_gene: TRBJ2-1
abundance: NA
CDR3aa: CASSLVISSYNEQFF
CDR3nt: TGCGCCAGCAGCTTGGTAATTAGCTCCTACAATGAGCAGTTCTTC

d_gene: TRBD2
v_gene: TRBV6-1
j_gene: TRBJ2-7
abundance: NA
CDR3aa: CASSGLAGDFLSYEQYF
CDR3nt: TGTGCCAGCAGTGGACTAGCGGGCGACTTTCTTTCCTACGAGCAGTACTTC

d_gene: TRBD1
v_gene: TRBV5-4
j_gene: TRBJ1-4
abundance: NA
CDR3aa: CASSLAGGTGDEKLFF
CDR3nt: TGTGCCAGCAGCTTGGCTGGAGGGACAGGGGATGAAAAACTGTTTTTT

d_gene: NA
v_gene: TRBV4-1
j_gene: TRBJ1-5
abundance: NA
CDR3aa: CASSPTFSGSNQPQHF
CDR3nt: TGCGCCAGCAGCCCCACCTTTAGCGGTAGCAATCAGCCCCAGCATTTT

d_gene: TRBD1
v_gene: TRBV5-6
j_gene: TRBJ1-2
abundance: NA
CDR3aa: CASSPTGNYGYTF
CDR3nt: TGTGCCAGCAGCCCGACAGGGAACTATGGCTACACCTTC

d_gene: NA
v_gene: TRBV6-5
j_gene: TRBJ2-2
abundance: NA
CDR3aa: CASSEGGGDTGELFF
CDR3nt: TGTGCCAGCAGCGAGGGGGGAGGGGACACCGGGGAGCTGTTTTTT

d_gene: NA
v_gene: TRBV18
j_gene: TRBJ1-1
abundance: NA
CDR3aa: CASSLDILGNTEAFF
CDR3nt: TGTGCCAGCTCACTGGACATTCTTGGCAACACTGAAGCTTTCTTT

d_gene: NA
v_gene: TRBV24-1
j_gene: TRBJ2-7
abundance: medium-sized
CDR3aa: CATSEGAYYEQYF
CDR3nt: TGTGCCACCAGTGAGGGGGCTTACTACGAGCAGTACTTC

d_gene: TRBD1
v_gene: TRBV11-3
j_gene: TRBJ2-1
abundance: once
CDR3aa: CASSPRQGSYNEQFF
CDR3nt: TGTGCCAGCAGCCCCCGACAGGGTTCCTACAATGAGCAGTTCTTC

d_gene: TRBD1
v_gene: TRBV5-1
j_gene: TRBJ1-3
abundance: NA
CDR3aa: CASSSRGQSSGNTIYF
CDR3nt: TGCGCCAGCAGCTCGAGGGGACAGAGCTCTGGAAACACCATATATTTT

d_gene: NA
v_gene: TRBV11-1
j_gene: TRBJ1-4
abundance: NA
CDR3aa: CASSFDTGYEEKLFF
CDR3nt: TGTGCCAGCAGCTTTGACACAGGGTATGAAGAAAAACTGTTTTTT

d_gene: NA
v_gene: TRBV7-3
j_gene: TRBJ1-2
abundance: NA
CDR3aa: CASSLGPLRGYTF
CDR3nt: TGTGCCAGCAGCTTAGGTCCCTTGAGGGGCTACACCTTC

d_gene: TRBD1
v_gene: TRBV28
j_gene: TRBJ2-2
abundance: NA
CDR3aa: CASSSPGQATDGELFF
CDR3nt: TGTGCCAGCAGTTCCCCGGGACAGGCAACGGACGGGGAGCTGTTTTTT

d_gene: NA
v_gene: TRBV30
j_gene: TRBJ1-4
abundance: NA
CDR3aa: CAWSTDRTGRGEKLFF
CDR3nt: TGTGCCTGGAGCACCGACAGGACGGGAAGAGGGGAAAAACTGTTTTTT

d_gene: TRBD1
v_gene: TRBV2
j_gene: TRBJ1-5
abundance: NA
CDR3aa: CASRLVVGQGNQPQHF
CDR3nt: TGTGCCAGCAGGCTAGTTGTGGGACAGGGGAATCAGCCCCAGCATTTT

d_gene: NA
v_gene: TRBV5-6
j_gene: TRBJ1-2
abundance: NA
CDR3aa: CASSLDQGYGYTF
CDR3nt: TGTGCCAGCAGCTTGGATCAGGGCTATGGCTACACCTTC

d_gene: NA
v_gene: TRBV7-9
j_gene: TRBJ2-2
abundance: NA
CDR3aa: CASSLVWVTGGTGELFF
CDR3nt: TGTGCCAGCAGCTTAGTCTGGGTCACCGGAGGGACCGGGGAGCTGTTTTTT

d_gene: NA
v_gene: TRBV24-1
j_gene: TRBJ2-7
abundance: once
CDR3aa: CATSDAGGQGSYEQYF
CDR3nt: TGTGCCACCAGTGACGCGGGGGGACAGGGCTCCTACGAGCAGTACTTC

d_gene: NA
v_gene: TRBV28
j_gene: TRBJ1-6
abundance: NA
CDR3aa: CASKPGRSPLHF
CDR3nt: TGTGCCAGCAAGCCCGGTCGGTCACCCCTCCACTTT

d_gene: TRBD1
v_gene: TRBV23-1
j_gene: TRBJ2-1
abundance: NA
CDR3aa: CASSARDRENNEQFF
CDR3nt: TGCGCCAGCAGCGCGCGGGACAGGGAGAACAATGAGCAGTTCTTC

d_gene: NA
v_gene: TRBV28
j_gene: TRBJ2-3
abundance: NA
CDR3aa: CASIAVATDTQYF
CDR3nt: TGTGCCAGCATAGCGGTCGCCACAGATACGCAGTATTTT

d_gene: TRBD2
v_gene: TRBV9
j_gene: TRBJ2-2
abundance: NA
CDR3aa: CASSRLTSGGPGELFF
CDR3nt: TGTGCCAGCTCCCGCCTTACTAGCGGGGGCCCCGGGGAGCTGTTTTTT

d_gene: NA
v_gene: TRBV9
j_gene: TRBJ1-1
abundance: few
CDR3aa: CASSLYAEAFF
CDR3nt: TGTGCCAGCAGCCTCTATGCTGAAGCTTTCTTT

d_gene: TRBD1
v_gene: TRBV5-4
j_gene: TRBJ1-2
abundance: many
CDR3aa: CASSSGTGGYGYTF
CDR3nt: TGTGCCAGCAGTTCAGGGACAGGGGGCTATGGCTACACCTTC

d_gene: TRBD1
v_gene: TRBV18
j_gene: TRBJ1-4
abundance: NA
CDR3aa: CASSPLQGATNEKLFF
CDR3nt: TGTGCCAGCTCACCTCTCCAGGGGGCAACTAATGAAAAACTGTTTTTT

d_gene: NA
v_gene: TRBV5-1
j_gene: TRBJ2-5
abundance: NA
CDR3aa: CASSSGLELGTQYF
CDR3nt: TGCGCCAGCAGCTCGGGTCTGGAGCTAGGGACCCAGTACTTC

d_gene: NA
v_gene: TRBV24-1
j_gene: TRBJ2-3
abundance: NA
CDR3aa: CATSVGSTDTQYF
CDR3nt: TGTGCCACCAGTGTCGGTAGCACAGATACGCAGTATTTT

d_gene: NA
v_gene: TRBV19
j_gene: TRBJ1-5
abundance: NA
CDR3aa: CASTKRYSNQPQHF
CDR3nt: TGTGCCAGCACGAAGAGATATAGCAATCAGCCCCAGCATTTT

d_gene: NA
v_gene: TRBV25-1
j_gene: TRBJ2-7
abundance: few
CDR3aa: CASGDYEQYF
CDR3nt: TGTGCCAGCGGAGACTACGAGCAGTACTTC

d_gene: NA
v_gene: TRBV3-1/TRBV3-2
j_gene: TRBJ2-3
abundance: NA
CDR3aa: CASSQGQVSTDTQYF
CDR3nt: TGTGCCAGCAGCCAAGGTCAGGTTAGCACAGATACGCAGTATTTT

d_gene: TRBD1
v_gene: TRBV9
j_gene: TRBJ1-1
abundance: NA
CDR3aa: CASSVIATGGRVNTEAFF
CDR3nt: TGTGCCAGCAGCGTAATAGCTACAGGGGGCCGAGTGAACACTGAAGCTTTCTTT

d_gene: NA
v_gene: TRBV7-8
j_gene: TRBJ1-1
abundance: NA
CDR3aa: CASNPRGFTEAFF
CDR3nt: TGTGCCAGCAACCCGAGGGGGTTCACTGAAGCTTTCTTT

d_gene: NA
v_gene: TRBV5-6
j_gene: TRBJ1-4
abundance: NA
CDR3aa: CASSLPRQNEKLFF
CDR3nt: TGTGCCAGCAGCTTGCCGCGGCAGAATGAAAAACTGTTTTTT

d_gene: NA
v_gene: TRBV7-2
j_gene: TRBJ1-5
abundance: NA
CDR3aa: CASSFEGSSNQPQHF
CDR3nt: TGTGCCAGCAGCTTTGAGGGTAGCAGCAATCAGCCCCAGCATTTT

d_gene: TRBD2
v_gene: TRBV5-1
j_gene: TRBJ2-2
abundance: NA
CDR3aa: CASRASGKNTGELFF
CDR3nt: TGCGCCAGCAGGGCTAGCGGGAAGAACACCGGGGAGCTGTTTTTT

d_gene: NA
v_gene: TRBV7-6
j_gene: TRBJ1-2
abundance: NA
CDR3aa: CASSTPGEGGYTF
CDR3nt: TGTGCCAGCAGCACCCCAGGGGAGGGTGGCTACACCTTC

d_gene: NA
v_gene: TRBV6-1
j_gene: TRBJ2-3
abundance: NA
CDR3aa: CASSETKGSGTDTQYF
CDR3nt: TGTGCCAGCAGTGAAACTAAGGGAAGCGGTACAGATACGCAGTATTTT

d_gene: TRBD2
v_gene: TRBV11-3
j_gene: TRBJ2-2
abundance: few
CDR3aa: CASSPGTSGTGELFF
CDR3nt: TGTGCCAGCAGCCCCGGGACTAGCGGAACCGGGGAGCTGTTTTTT

d_gene: NA
v_gene: TRBV5-4
j_gene: TRBJ1-2
abundance: NA
CDR3aa: CASSLARLDGYTF
CDR3nt: TGTGCCAGCAGCTTGGCCAGGTTGGATGGCTACACCTTC

d_gene: NA
v_gene: TRBV2
j_gene: TRBJ2-7
abundance: NA
CDR3aa: CASTMNYPSYEQYF
CDR3nt: TGTGCCAGCACCATGAACTACCCCTCCTACGAGCAGTACTTC

d_gene: TRBD1
v_gene: TRBV5-6
j_gene: TRBJ1-2
abundance: NA
CDR3aa: CASSPEAGTGNYGYTF
CDR3nt: TGTGCCAGCAGCCCGGAGGCCGGGACAGGGAACTATGGCTACACCTTC

d_gene: TRBD2
v_gene: TRBV5-4
j_gene: TRBJ2-3
abundance: few
CDR3aa: CASSLIRLAQPSTDTQYF
CDR3nt: TGTGCCAGCAGCCTTATTAGACTAGCCCAACCTAGCACAGATACGCAGTATTTT

d_gene: TRBD2
v_gene: TRBV28
j_gene: TRBJ2-1
abundance: NA
CDR3aa: CASTRGVLAGDNEQFF
CDR3nt: TGTGCCAGCACCAGAGGGGTACTAGCGGGAGACAATGAGCAGTTCTTC

d_gene: TRBD1
v_gene: TRBV28
j_gene: TRBJ2-3
abundance: NA
CDR3aa: CASSLQGAGDTQYF
CDR3nt: TGTGCCAGCAGTTTACAGGGGGCAGGGGATACGCAGTATTTT

d_gene: NA
v_gene: TRBV7-2
j_gene: TRBJ2-7
abundance: NA
CDR3aa: CASSTDPRLGQYF
CDR3nt: TGTGCCAGCAGCACCGACCCGCGGCTCGGGCAGTACTTC

d_gene: TRBD2
v_gene: TRBV7-9
j_gene: TRBJ2-1
abundance: NA
CDR3aa: CASSTKLAGGIYNEQFF
CDR3nt: TGTGCCAGCAGCACCAAACTAGCGGGAGGAATCTACAATGAGCAGTTCTTC

d_gene: NA
v_gene: TRBV27
j_gene: TRBJ1-2
abundance: NA
CDR3aa: CASSSGLFMGYAF
CDR3nt: TGTGCCAGCAGTTCGGGACTATTTATGGGCTACGCCTTC

d_gene: NA
v_gene: TRBV11-2
j_gene: TRBJ1-3
abundance: few
CDR3aa: CASLPEGRSSGNTIYF
CDR3nt: TGTGCCAGTCTCCCGGAGGGGAGAAGCTCTGGAAACACCATATATTTT

d_gene: NA
v_gene: TRBV7-9
j_gene: TRBJ2-1
abundance: NA
CDR3aa: CASSLAGSGNEQFF
CDR3nt: TGTGCCAGCAGCTTAGCCGGGTCGGGAAATGAGCAGTTCTTC

d_gene: TRBD1
v_gene: TRBV5-1
j_gene: TRBJ1-1
abundance: NA
CDR3aa: CASSVGQGVTEAFF
CDR3nt: TGCGCCAGCAGCGTGGGACAGGGGGTCACTGAAGCTTTCTTT